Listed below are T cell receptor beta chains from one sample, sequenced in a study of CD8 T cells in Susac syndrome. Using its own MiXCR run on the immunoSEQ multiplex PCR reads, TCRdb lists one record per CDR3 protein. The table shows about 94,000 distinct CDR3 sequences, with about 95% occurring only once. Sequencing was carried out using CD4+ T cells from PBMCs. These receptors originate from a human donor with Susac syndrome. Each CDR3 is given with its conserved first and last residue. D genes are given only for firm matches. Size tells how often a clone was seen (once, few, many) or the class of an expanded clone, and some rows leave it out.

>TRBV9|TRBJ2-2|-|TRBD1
CASTLDRVGGELFF
TGTGCCAGCACCTTGGACAGGGTTGGCGGGGAGCTGTTTTTT
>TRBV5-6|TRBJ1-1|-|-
CASKGVNTEAFF
TGTGCCTCCAAAGGAGTGAACACTGAAGCTTTCTTT
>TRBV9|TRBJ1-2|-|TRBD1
CASSAYGTGGDYTF
TGTGCCAGCAGCGCGTACGGGACAGGGGGTGACTACACCTTC
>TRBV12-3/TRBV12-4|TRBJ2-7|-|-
CASSRTYEQYF
TGTGCCAGCAGTAGGACCTACGAGCAGTACTTC
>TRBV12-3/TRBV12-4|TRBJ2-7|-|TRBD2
CASSPSGGYSYEQYF
TGTGCCAGCAGTCCTAGCGGGGGGTACTCCTACGAGCAGTACTTC
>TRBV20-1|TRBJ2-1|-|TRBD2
CSVPPLRGSPGNEQFF
TGCAGTGTCCCCCCCCTGCGGGGGTCCCCTGGGAATGAGCAGTTCTTC
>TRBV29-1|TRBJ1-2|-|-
CSVNLMYYGYTF
TGCAGCGTTAATTTGATGTATTATGGCTACACCTTC
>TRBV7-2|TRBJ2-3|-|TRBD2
CASSPGLATTDTQYF
TGTGCCAGCAGCCCAGGACTAGCTACCACAGATACGCAGTATTTT
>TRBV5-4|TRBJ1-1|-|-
CASSTGIHMNTEAFF
TGTGCCAGCAGCACAGGGATTCACATGAACACTGAAGCTTTCTTT
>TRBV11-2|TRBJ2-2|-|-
CASSLERSNTGELFF
TGTGCCAGCAGCTTAGAAAGGTCTAACACCGGGGAGCTGTTTTTT
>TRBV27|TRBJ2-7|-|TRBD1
CASSSSTGPYEQYF
TGTGCCAGCAGTTCATCGACAGGGCCCTACGAGCAGTACTTC
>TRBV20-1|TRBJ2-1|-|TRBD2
CSARELAGVLDEQFF
TGCAGTGCTAGAGAACTAGCGGGGGTTTTGGATGAGCAGTTCTTC
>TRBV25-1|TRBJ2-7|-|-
CASSAGLLLLSSYEQYF
TGTGCCAGCAGTGCGGGCCTACTACTTTTGAGCTCCTACGAGCAGTACTTC
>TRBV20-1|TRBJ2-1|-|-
CSARWSSKNEQFF
TGCAGTGCTAGGTGGTCTAGCAAAAATGAGCAGTTCTTC
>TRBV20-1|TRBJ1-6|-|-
CSARVRSSYNSPLHF
TGCAGTGCTAGAGTCCGGAGCTCCTATAATTCACCCCTCCACTTT
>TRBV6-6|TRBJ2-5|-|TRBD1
CASSDRGTQYF
TGTGCCAGCAGTGACAGGGGGACCCAGTACTTC
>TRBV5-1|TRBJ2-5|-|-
CASGHRPDQETQYF
TGCGCCAGCGGGCACAGACCCGACCAAGAGACCCAGTACTTC
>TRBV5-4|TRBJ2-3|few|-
CASSFSTDTQYF
TGTGCCAGCAGCTTTAGCACAGATACGCAGTATTTT
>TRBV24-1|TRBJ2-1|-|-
CATSGEYSSYNEQFF
TGTGCCACCAGTGGGGAGTATAGCTCCTACAATGAGCAGTTCTTC
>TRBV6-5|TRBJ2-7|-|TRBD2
CASSYGTGTSGAYEQYF
TGTGCCAGCAGTTACGGAACGGGGACTAGCGGGGCCTACGAGCAGTACTTC
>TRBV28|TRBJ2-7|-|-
CASSLPYPYSYEQYF
TGTGCCAGCAGTTTACCCTACCCGTACTCCTACGAGCAGTACTTC
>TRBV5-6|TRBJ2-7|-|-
CASSPGLASYEQYF
TGTGCCAGCAGTCCCGGCCTAGCGTCCTACGAGCAGTACTTC
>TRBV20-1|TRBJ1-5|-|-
CSARPDSNQPQHF
TGCAGTGCTAGGCCAGATAGCAATCAGCCCCAGCATTTT
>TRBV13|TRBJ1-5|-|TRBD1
CASIQGTEQPQHF
TGTGCCAGCATACAGGGGACAGAACAGCCCCAGCATTTT
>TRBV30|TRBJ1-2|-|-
CAWSNGPSYGYTF
TGTGCCTGGAGCAACGGGCCGAGCTATGGCTACACCTTC
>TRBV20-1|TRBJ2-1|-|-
CSASRADEQFF
TGCAGTGCTTCCCGGGCCGATGAGCAGTTCTTC
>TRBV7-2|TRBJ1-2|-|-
CASSFSGVNYGYTF
TGTGCCAGCAGCTTTAGCGGGGTTAACTATGGCTACACCTTC
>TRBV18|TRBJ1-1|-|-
CASSPGEQVAFF
TGTGCCAGCTCACCGGGGGAACAGGTGGCTTTCTTT
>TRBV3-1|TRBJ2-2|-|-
CASSQGGLTGTGELFF
TGTGCCAGCAGCCAGGGCGGCCTAACGGGAACCGGGGAGCTGTTTTTT
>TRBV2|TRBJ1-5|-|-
CASSGTTSNQPQHF
TGTGCCAGCAGCGGTACGACTAGCAATCAGCCCCAGCATTTT
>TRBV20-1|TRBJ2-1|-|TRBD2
CSAAGLADHEQFF
TGCAGTGCTGCGGGACTAGCGGACCATGAGCAGTTCTTC
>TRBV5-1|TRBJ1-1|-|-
CASSLTGGAGTEAFF
TGCGCCAGCAGCTTGACGGGGGGCGCGGGCACTGAAGCTTTCTTT
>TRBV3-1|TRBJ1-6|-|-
CASSQGGNNSPLHF
TGTGCCAGCAGCCAAGGCGGAAACAATTCACCCCTCCACTTT
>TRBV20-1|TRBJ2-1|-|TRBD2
CSARDGGDSYNEQFF
TGCAGTGCTAGAGATGGGGGGGACTCCTACAATGAGCAGTTCTTC
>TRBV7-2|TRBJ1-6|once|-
CASSSDRNSPLHF
TGTGCCAGCAGCTCCGACAGGAATTCACCCCTCCACTTT
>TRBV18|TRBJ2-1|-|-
CASSPDNEQFF
TGTGCCAGCTCCCCAGACAATGAGCAGTTCTTC
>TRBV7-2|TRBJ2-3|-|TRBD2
CASSLVSGVADTQYF
TGTGCCAGCAGCTTAGTAAGCGGGGTCGCAGATACGCAGTATTTT
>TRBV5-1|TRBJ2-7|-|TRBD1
CASSLRQGLPQSSYEQYF
TGCGCCAGCAGCTTAAGACAGGGTCTGCCCCAGAGCTCCTACGAGCAGTACTTC
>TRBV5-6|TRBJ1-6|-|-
CASRSARGNSYNSPLHF
TGTGCCAGCAGATCGGCTAGAGGGAACTCCTATAATTCACCCCTCCACTTT
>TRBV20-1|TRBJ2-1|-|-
CSANVGDFLNNEQFF
TGCAGTGCTAATGTTGGCGACTTCCTCAACAATGAGCAGTTCTTC
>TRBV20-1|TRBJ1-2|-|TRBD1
CSAGLGGGEGYGYTF
TGCAGTGCTGGATTGGGAGGGGGCGAAGGCTATGGCTACACCTTC